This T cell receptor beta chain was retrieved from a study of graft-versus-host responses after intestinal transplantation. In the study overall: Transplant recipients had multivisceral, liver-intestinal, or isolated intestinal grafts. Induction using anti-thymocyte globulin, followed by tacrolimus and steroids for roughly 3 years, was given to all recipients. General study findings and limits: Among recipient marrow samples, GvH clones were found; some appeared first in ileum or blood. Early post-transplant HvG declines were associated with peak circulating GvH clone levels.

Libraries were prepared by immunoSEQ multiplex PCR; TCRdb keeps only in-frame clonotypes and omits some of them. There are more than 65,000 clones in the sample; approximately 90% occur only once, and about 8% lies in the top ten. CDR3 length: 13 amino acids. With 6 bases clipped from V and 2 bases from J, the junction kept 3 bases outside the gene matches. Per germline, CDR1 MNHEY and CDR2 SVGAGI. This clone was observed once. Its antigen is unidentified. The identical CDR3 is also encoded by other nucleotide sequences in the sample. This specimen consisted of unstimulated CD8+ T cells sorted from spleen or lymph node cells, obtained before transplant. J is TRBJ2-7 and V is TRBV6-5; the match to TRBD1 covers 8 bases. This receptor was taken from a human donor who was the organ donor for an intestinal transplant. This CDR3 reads CASSGQGPYEQYF. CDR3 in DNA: TGTGCCAGCAGCGGACAGGGCCCCTACGAGCAGTACTTC.